This entry lists 27 T cell receptor beta chains sequenced from one sample in a study of blood T cells in healthy people across ages. Combining a sample-barcoded 5' primer with a J-beta primer mix, a second PCR ran for roughly 7 to 12 cycles. TCRdb ran MiXCR on the 5' RACE reads and lists one entry per CDR3 protein. Counted here are around 800,000 distinct CDR3 sequences, around 25% occurring once; the ten biggest clones make up approximately 2.9%. These records were also assigned to another study, of T cells of mothers and their children.

Sequenced input: blood. Receptors originate from a boy between 10 and 17 years old in good health.

This clonotype has just one count. V is TRBV6-6 and J is TRBJ1-4, with D possibly matching TRBD1 (5 bases). CDR1 is MNHNY, CDR2 SVGAGI, per germline (reference sequence). Trimming left V 7 bases short and J 2 bases short, with 20 bases between. The CDR3 runs 17 residues. As DNA, the CDR3 is TGTGCCAGCATGGGCCATATGGGGGGTTTGACTAATGAAAAACTGTTTTTT. Its protein is CASMGHMGGLTNEKLFF.

This clonotype was seen more than once but under ten times. The CDR3 bases are TGTGCCAGCAGCCAACGGGGCGGGGCGCCTGGGGAGCAGTACTTC. Translation: CASSQRGGAPGEQYF. The V and J genes are TRBV3-1 and TRBJ2-7; a weak D match, TRBD2 (6 bases). CDR3 length equals 15 residues. V gave up 2 bases and J gave up 7 bases, with 18 bases separating them. CDR1 is LGHDT and CDR2 is YNNKEL in the germline V gene (reference sequence).

Ten or more counts support this clonotype. Mismatch with germline at one junction end may stem from a read error. In DNA, the CDR3 is TGTGCCAGCAGCTTAGATAGGGCTGGCTACACCTTC. Encoded protein: CASSLDRAGYTF. The chain employs TRBV5-1 and TRBJ1-2; D unclear. The CDR3 runs 12 residues. CDR1 is SGHRS and CDR2 is YFSETQ in the germline V gene.

The chain is built from TRBV4-1 and TRBJ2-5; the match to TRBD2 covers 9 bases. Germline assignment: CDR1 MGHRA and CDR2 YSYEKL. The CDR3 has 17 amino acids. Trimming at V came to 5 bases and at J to 1 base, leaving 11 bases not matched to a gene. The CDR3 nucleotides read TGCGCCAGCAGCTTCAAGAGCGGGCGGGGGGGCCAAGAGACCCAGTACTTC. Amino acids: CASSFKSGRGGQETQYF.

The chain couples TRBV6-6 to TRBJ2-2, with 9 bases fitting TRBD1. Losses at the gene ends were 0 bases for V and 2 bases for J; bases not matched to a gene: 4. Germline loops: CDR1 MNHNY, CDR2 SVGAGI (reference sequence). This CDR3 region has 17 residues. The DNA of the CDR3 is TGTGCCAGCAGTTACTCAGGGGACAGGGCTAACACCGGGGAGCTGTTTTTT. Translating it yields CASSYSGDRANTGELFF.

This clonotype was counted a few times. The chain joins TRBV28 to TRBJ1-2; tentative D call: TRBD1 (5 bases). Per the germline V gene, CDR1 is MDHEN and CDR2 is SYDVKM. The CDR3 consists of 12 residues. Deletions cut 4 bases from V and 8 bases from J, with 11 bases between. The DNA of the CDR3 is TGTGCCAGCAGTTCTCCCGGGGGGGGCTACACCTTC. This sequence encodes CASSSPGGGYTF.

A word on this clonotype: Since the CDR3 does not end with the conserved phenylalanine or tryptophan, this likely comes from a read error. V and J are TRBV20-1 and TRBJ1-3, with a tentative D call TRBD1 (5 bases). Germline CDR1 reads DFQATT; CDR2 reads SNEGSKA (reference sequence). V lost 5 bases, J lost 2 bases, and 16 bases lay in between. The CDR3 has 15 amino acids. This chain's CDR3 is CSAVGPGTAGNTIYV. For the CDR3, the DNA is TGCAGTGCTGTGGGTCCAGGGACTGCTGGAAACACCATATATGTT.

The J gene is TRBJ2-7, the V gene TRBV2, with D possibly TRBD1 on 5 matching bases. The ends were cut back, 11 bases at V and 3 bases at J, with 20 bases in the middle. Germline values: CDR1 SNHLY, CDR2 FYNNEI. The CDR3 is 14 amino acids. The DNA for the CDR3 is TGTGCCGGAAAGGACACTCGGTCCGACTACGAGCAGTACTTC. Its protein is CAGKDTRSDYEQYF.

In this sample, this clonotype turned up a few times. The chain recombines TRBV2 with TRBJ2-5; D is ambiguous. This CDR3 spans 12 amino acids. Deletions cut 4 bases from V and 5 bases from J, with 8 bases between. Germline assignment: CDR1 SNHLY and CDR2 FYNNEI. In DNA form, the CDR3 reads TGTGCCAGCAGTGTGACTGGGGAGACCCAGTACTTC. It is translated as CASSVTGETQYF.

The chain recombines TRBV6-1 with TRBJ2-5; D is possibly TRBD2 (5 bases). From germline, CDR1 is MNHNS and CDR2 SASEGT. There are 16 residues in the CDR3. V lost 3 bases and J lost 0, with 14 bases in between. CDR3 sequence: CASSEGLGEYQETQYF. In DNA, the CDR3 is TGTGCCAGCAGTGAGGGTTTGGGAGAGTACCAAGAGACCCAGTACTTC.

The chain couples TRBV5-1 to TRBJ2-5; D remains ambiguous. Between the trimmed V and J ends, which lost 4 bases and 1 base, there was a span of 8 bases. The CDR3 has 13 amino acids. Germline V gene data show CDR1 as SGHRS and CDR2 as YFSETQ. CDR3 DNA sequence: TGCGCCAGCAGCCCGTGGTCCCAAGAGACCCAGTACTTC. As protein: CASSPWSQETQYF.

The chain combines TRBV7-2 with TRBJ2-1; D unclear. With 4 bases removed from V and 0 bases from J, the gap between germline ends came to 10 bases. Germline assignment: CDR1 SGHTA and CDR2 FQGNSA. The CDR3 runs 15 residues. CDR3 sequence (DNA): TGTGCCAGCAGCTATGTCCCGGCCTCCTACAATGAGCAGTTCTTC. It is translated as CASSYVPASYNEQFF.

In the case of this clonotype: The conserved closing phenylalanine or tryptophan is absent in this CDR3, likely reflecting a read error. Here the CDR3 reads CASSSTRGVGVIRPQHL. CDR3 in DNA: TGTGCCAGCAGTAGTACGAGGGGGGTAGGTGTTATTAGGCCCCAGCATTTA. The chain joins TRBV27 to TRBJ1-5; D might be TRBD1 (6 bases). CDR1 MNHEY and CDR2 SMNVEV come from the germline V gene (reference sequence). The CDR3 has 17 residues. The V end was cut by 5 bases, the J end by 9 bases, with 26 bases between.

The genes are TRBV7-6 and TRBJ2-5; D might be TRBD1 or TRBD2, each matching 6 bases. V gave up 2 bases and J gave up 2 bases, with 12 bases separating them. Germline V lookup: CDR1 SGHVS, CDR2 FNYEAQ. The length of the CDR3 is 15 residues. The CDR3 here is CASSLWGAAQETQYF. CDR3 DNA sequence: TGTGCCAGCAGCTTATGGGGGGCGGCGCAAGAGACCCAGTACTTC.

This sequence joins TRBV28 and TRBJ1-5; no reliable D call. Germline CDR1 reads MDHEN; CDR2 reads SYDVKM. The CDR3 contains 16 residues. V was shortened by 3 bases and J by 3 bases, with 15 bases between the two germline ends. CDR3 DNA: TGTGCCAGCAGTTTCTTGGGCGAAGGTCTCAATCAGCCCCAGCATTTT. It translates to CASSFLGEGLNQPQHF.

The V call is TRBV5-1, the J call TRBJ2-5; D is possibly TRBD1 (5 bases). Trimming shortened V by 0 bases and J by 7 bases, and 10 bases separated the two germline ends. The germline CDR1 and CDR2 sequences are SGHRS and YFSETQ. The CDR3 contains 13 residues. In DNA form, the CDR3 reads TGCGCCAGCAGCTTGGACCCCACAGGGACCCAGTACTTC. Its protein product is CASSLDPTGTQYF.

This chain links TRBV7-2 with TRBJ2-5, with 8 bases fitting TRBD2. With V trimmed by 2 bases and J by 4 bases, 6 bases remained unmatched. This CDR3 region has 15 residues. Per germline, CDR1 SGHTA and CDR2 FQGNSA. Here the CDR3 reads CASSLPPRGGETQYF. The CDR3 region has the DNA TGTGCCAGCAGCTTACCCCCCCGGGGGGGAGAGACCCAGTACTTC.

The chain employs TRBV7-9 and TRBJ1-1; D is undetermined. The germline gives CDR1 SEHNR, CDR2 FQNEAQ (reference sequence). The CDR3 extends over 13 amino acids. Trimming stripped 4 bases from V and 5 bases from J, with 11 bases between. The DNA for the CDR3 is TGTGCCAGCAGCTCGTCCCCGGGAACTGAAGCTTTCTTT. Amino acids: CASSSSPGTEAFF.

The CDR3 sequence is CASSPVAGELFF. The CDR3 DNA sequence: TGTGCCAGCAGCCCCGTGGCCGGGGAGCTGTTTTTT. V is TRBV7-9 and J is TRBJ2-2, with D unresolved. The CDR3 runs to 12 residues. Germline CDR1 is SEHNR and CDR2 is FQNEAQ (reference sequence). V was clipped by 5 bases and J by 6 bases, with 7 bases between them.

Only a few counts were recorded for this clonotype. The chain joins TRBV18 to TRBJ2-7; TRBD1 might be the D (6 bases). The CDR3 runs to 13 residues. Germline values: CDR1 KGHSH, CDR2 LQKENI. Trimming shortened V by 8 bases and J by 6 bases, and 17 bases separated the two germline ends. In DNA, the CDR3 is TGTGCCAGCGAATCTAACAGGGCCGGCGAGCAGTACTTC. Protein: CASESNRAGEQYF.

The chain uses TRBV5-1 and TRBJ2-5; D is tentatively TRBD1 or TRBD2 (6 bases each). The germline gives CDR1 SGHRS, CDR2 YFSETQ. The V end lost 3 bases, the J end lost 1 base, and 13 bases lay between the germline ends. The CDR3 length is 15 residues. In DNA, the CDR3 is TGCGCCAGCAGCTCAACAGGGAGGAGCCAAGAGACCCAGTACTTC. Protein product: CASSSTGRSQETQYF. The full variable domain, with the rest looked up from reference TRBV5-1 and TRBJ2-5, is KAGVTQTPRYLIKTRGQQVTLSCSPISGHRSVSWYQQTPGQGLQFLFEYFSETQRNKGNFPGRFSGRQFSNSRSEMNVSTLELGDSALYLCASSSTGRSQETQYFGPGTRLLVL.

This clonotype was seen only a few times. This rearrangement joins TRBV5-5 to TRBJ2-3; possibly TRBD2 for D (5 bases). Germline loops: CDR1 SGHKS, CDR2 YYEKEE (reference sequence). V was pared by 1 base and J by 4 bases, with 16 bases between. The CDR3 consists of 16 residues. CDR3 loop: CASSLLARSGPDTQYF. The CDR3 region has the DNA TGTGCCAGCAGCTTGTTGGCTAGGAGCGGTCCAGATACGCAGTATTTT.

The chain has TRBV11-2 and TRBJ2-5, with D perhaps TRBD1 or TRBD2 (5 bases each). The CDR3 has 17 amino acids. Trimming removed 3 bases from V and 0 bases from J, with 17 bases in between. Germline lookup yields CDR1 SGHAT and CDR2 FQNNGV. Here the CDR3 reads CASSFRGASRYQETQYF. As DNA, the CDR3 is TGTGCCAGCAGCTTTCGGGGCGCCAGTCGTTACCAAGAGACCCAGTACTTC.

The J gene is TRBJ2-7, the V gene TRBV6-1; D not certain. Germline assignment: CDR1 MNHNS and CDR2 SASEGT. CDR3 length: 17 residues. With 10 bases removed from V and 0 bases from J, the gap between germline ends came to 25 bases. The CDR3 loop reads CATQSNPSVTSSYEQYF. CDR3 in DNA: TGTGCCACCCAGTCGAACCCATCCGTCACCAGCTCCTACGAGCAGTACTTC.

This clonotype was counted only a few times. J is TRBJ2-4 and V is TRBV3-1, with D possibly TRBD1 on 6 matching bases. V was shortened by 1 base and J by 7 bases, with 11 bases between the two germline ends. This CDR3 spans 14 amino acids. In germline, CDR1 is LGHDT, CDR2 YNNKEL (reference sequence). The CDR3 nucleotides are TGTGCCAGCAGCCAAGGGCAGGGGCTCAACATTCAGTACTTC. Translated, it gives CASSQGQGLNIQYF.

V and J are TRBV7-9 and TRBJ2-1, with D perhaps matching TRBD2 (5 bases). The J call is uncertain, as TRBJ2-7 better fits the DNA end. This CDR3 comprises 16 residues. The germline V gene encodes CDR1 SEHNR and CDR2 FQNEAQ (reference sequence). The CDR3 here is CASSFIEDSTTRGQYF. CDR3 nucleotides: TGTGCCAGCAGCTTTATTGAGGACTCTACTACTCGGGGGCAGTACTTC.

This clonotype was found a few times. CDR3 residues: CASSKDRKNTEAFF. The CDR3 DNA is TGTGCCAGCAGCAAGGACAGAAAGAACACTGAAGCTTTCTTT. The gene calls are TRBV7-6 and TRBJ1-1, with D possibly being TRBD1 (6 bases). V lost 5 bases and J 1 base, leaving 11 bases between the germline ends. CDR3 length: 14 amino acids. Germline V lookup: CDR1 SGHVS, CDR2 FNYEAQ.